The clone carrying this T cell receptor beta chain was counted ten times or more. What it binds is not known. This entry is derived from a study of regulatory T cells in long-lasting Graves disease. Study-wide background: Less than 3 months of antithyroid drugs had been taken by newly diagnosed Graves' patients. Study-level points and caveats: The persistent group shared around 2,700 public clonotypes, more than the 966 shared by new patients. Persistent Graves' patients had lower TCR diversity than newly diagnosed ones.

Germline CDR1 MDHEN, CDR2 SYDVKM. The CDR3 loop spans 15 amino acids. V was cut by 4 bases and J by 1 base, with 13 bases left in between. iRepertoire HTBI primers and Arm-PCR of CDR3 regions built TCR beta libraries. Authors' data handling: Sample data revealed fewer than 70 TRBV and 12 to 15 TRBJ segments. TCRdb redid the calling of the multiplex PCR reads with MiXCR, one entry per CDR3 protein. It is TCRdb's table, rather than the study itself, that gives the V and J calls and clone size. The table has 200,000 to 250,000 distinct CDR3 sequences, around 20% seen once. Stated time point: newly diagnosed GD, antithyroid drugs for less than 3 months. There was RNA extracted from PBMCs, and the TCR library was made from it.

The TCR originated in a female donor with Graves disease. The rearrangement links TRBV28 to TRBJ1-1, with a weak D call TRBD1 (5 bases). The specimen comprised peripheral blood mononuclear cells (PBMCs), sampled at new diagnosis, from a patient treated with antithyroid drugs. As DNA, the CDR3 is TGTGCCAGCAGTTCACTTGGGACGGCGAACACTGAAGCTTTCTTT. This gives the protein CASSSLGTANTEAFF.